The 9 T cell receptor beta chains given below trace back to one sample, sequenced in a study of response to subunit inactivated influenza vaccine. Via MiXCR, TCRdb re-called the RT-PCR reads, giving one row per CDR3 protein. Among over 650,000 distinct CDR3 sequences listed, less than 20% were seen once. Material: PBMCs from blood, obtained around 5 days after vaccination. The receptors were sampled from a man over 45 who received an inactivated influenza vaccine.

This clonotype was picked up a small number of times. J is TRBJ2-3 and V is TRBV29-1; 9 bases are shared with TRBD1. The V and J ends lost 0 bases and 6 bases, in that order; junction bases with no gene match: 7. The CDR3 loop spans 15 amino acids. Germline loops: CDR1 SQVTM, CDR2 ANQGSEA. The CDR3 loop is CSVEDRDRDTDTQYF. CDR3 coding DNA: TGCAGCGTTGAAGACCGGGACAGGGATACCGATACGCAGTATTTT.

The CDR3 region is CASSLWRGLAEYNEQFF. The CDR3 DNA follows: TGTGCCAGCAGTTTATGGAGGGGACTAGCGGAGTACAATGAGCAGTTCTTC. The chain links TRBV27 to TRBJ2-1, with 11 bases matching TRBD2. Trimming cost V 1 base and J 4 bases; bases outside gene matches: 6. The CDR3 extends over 17 amino acids. Germline-derived CDR1 and CDR2 are MNHEY and SMNVEV (reference sequence).

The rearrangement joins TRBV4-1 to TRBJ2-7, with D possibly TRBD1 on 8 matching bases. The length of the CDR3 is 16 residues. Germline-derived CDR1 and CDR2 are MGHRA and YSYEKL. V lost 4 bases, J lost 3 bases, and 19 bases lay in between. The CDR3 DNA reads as TGCGCCAGCAGCCCGGGTTCAGGGGGCGGGGGCTACGAGCAGTACTTC. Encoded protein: CASSPGSGGGGYEQYF.

In DNA form, the CDR3 reads TGCGCCAGCAGACGAGCGGCTAATAGCAATCAGCCCCAGCATTTT. Protein sequence: CASRRAANSNQPQHF. The V call is TRBV4-3, the J call TRBJ1-5, with D unclear. This CDR3 region has 15 residues. Germline CDR1 LGHNA, CDR2 YSLEER. V was clipped by 6 bases and J by 0 bases, with 12 bases between them.

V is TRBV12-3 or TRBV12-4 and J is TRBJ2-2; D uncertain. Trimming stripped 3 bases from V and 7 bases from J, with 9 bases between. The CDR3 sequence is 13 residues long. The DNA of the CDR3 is TGTGCCAGCAGTTTTTCGCTGAACGGGGAGCTGTTTTTT. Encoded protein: CASSFSLNGELFF.

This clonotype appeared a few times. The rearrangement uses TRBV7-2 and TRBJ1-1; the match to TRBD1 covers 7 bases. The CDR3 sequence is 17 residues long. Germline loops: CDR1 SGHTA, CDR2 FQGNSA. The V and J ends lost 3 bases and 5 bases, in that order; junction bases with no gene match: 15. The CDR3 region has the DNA TGTGCCAGCAGCTTCAAATACTTAATACAGGGGTTTACTGAAGCTTTCTTT. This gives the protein CASSFKYLIQGFTEAFF.

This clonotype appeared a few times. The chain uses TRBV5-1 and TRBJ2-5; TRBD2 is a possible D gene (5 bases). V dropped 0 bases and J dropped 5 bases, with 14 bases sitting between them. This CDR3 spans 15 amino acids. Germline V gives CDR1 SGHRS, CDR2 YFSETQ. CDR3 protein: CASSLVEGLGETQYF. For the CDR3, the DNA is TGCGCCAGCAGCTTGGTTGAGGGCTTAGGGGAGACCCAGTACTTC.

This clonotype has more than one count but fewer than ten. CDR3 bases: TGTGCCAGCAGCCAAGGACAAAAACCCGGGCTCTATGGCTACACCTTC. Its protein product is CASSQGQKPGLYGYTF. The V gene is TRBV4-2, the J gene TRBJ1-2; D remains unclear. CDR1 and CDR2 (germline): LGHNA, YNFKEQ. The CDR3 has 16 residues. The V end lost 1 base, the J end lost 4 bases, and 16 bases lay between the germline ends.

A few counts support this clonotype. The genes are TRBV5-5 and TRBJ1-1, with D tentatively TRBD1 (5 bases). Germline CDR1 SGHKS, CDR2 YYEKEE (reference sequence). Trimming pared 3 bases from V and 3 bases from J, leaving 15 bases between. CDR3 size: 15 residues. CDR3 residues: CASSWGVVRDTEAFF. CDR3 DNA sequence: TGTGCCAGCAGCTGGGGGGTTGTAAGGGACACTGAAGCTTTCTTT.